Sequencing of this T cell receptor (beta chain) was carried out in a study of T cells in Graves' hyperthyroidism and ophthalmopathy. Disease duration under 2 months; hyperthyroidism patients were aged 18 to 65. Reasons for excluding patients were uncontrolled infection, other autoimmune disease, pregnancy or lactation. Diagnoses rested on clinical symptoms, serum thyroxine and TRAb, thyroid ultrasound and orbital computed tomography. TCR beta CDR3 sequences were amplified from RNA transcripts. Using the HTBI primer set, a first-round RT-PCR was run on the TCR CDR3. TCRdb processed the multiplex PCR reads anew with MiXCR; each CDR3 protein has one entry. The sample gives roughly 510,000 distinct CDR3 sequences, around 20% of which show up once; 26% is in the top ten. The germline gives CDR1 DFQATT, CDR2 SNEGSKA (reference sequence). The ends were cut back, 3 bases at V and 5 bases at J, with 13 bases in the middle. The CDR3 loop spans 13 amino acids.

The chain joins TRBV20-1 to TRBJ1-1, with D possibly TRBD1 on 5 matching bases. The specimen sequenced was blood. This receptor was taken from a man younger than 35 with Graves' hyperthyroidism. CDR3: CSARGGMGTEAFF. DNA of the CDR3: TGCAGTGCTAGGGGGGGTATGGGGACTGAAGCTTTCTTT.